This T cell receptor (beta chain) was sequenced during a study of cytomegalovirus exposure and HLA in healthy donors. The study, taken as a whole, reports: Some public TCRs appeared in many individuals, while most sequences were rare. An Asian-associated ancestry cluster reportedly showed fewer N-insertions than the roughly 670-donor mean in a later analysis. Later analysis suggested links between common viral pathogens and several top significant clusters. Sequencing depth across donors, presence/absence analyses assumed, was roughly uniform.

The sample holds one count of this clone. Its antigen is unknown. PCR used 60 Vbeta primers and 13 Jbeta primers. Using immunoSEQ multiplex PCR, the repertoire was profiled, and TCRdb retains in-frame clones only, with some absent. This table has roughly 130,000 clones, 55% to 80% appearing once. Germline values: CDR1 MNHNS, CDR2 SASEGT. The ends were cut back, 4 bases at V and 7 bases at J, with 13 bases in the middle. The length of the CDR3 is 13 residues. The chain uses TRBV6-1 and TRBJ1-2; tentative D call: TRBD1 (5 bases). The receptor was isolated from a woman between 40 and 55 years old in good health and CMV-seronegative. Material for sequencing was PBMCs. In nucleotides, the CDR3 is TGTGCCAGCAGTGGGGGGGGGTATCGTGGCTACACCTTC. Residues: CASSGGGYRGYTF.